These 27 T cell receptor beta chains share one sample of origin, sequenced in a study of cytomegalovirus exposure and HLA in healthy donors. The PCR had 60 Vbeta and 13 Jbeta primers. The assay was immunoSEQ multiplex PCR, and TCRdb's table has in-frame clones only and misses some. This specimen shows about 200,000 clones; the ten leading clones hold roughly 6.7%. Sequenced input: PBMCs. These receptors all come from a young man in good health and CMV-seronegative.

This chain joins TRBV2 and TRBJ1-1; D may be TRBD1 (5 bases). Per germline, CDR1 SNHLY and CDR2 FYNNEI. The CDR3 consists of 14 residues. V was trimmed by 3 bases and J by 4 bases, leaving 12 bases between them. The CDR3 loop reads CASSESGRLTEAFF. The CDR3 region has the DNA TGTGCCAGCAGTGAGTCAGGGAGGCTCACTGAAGCTTTCTTT.

The V call is TRBV27, the J call TRBJ2-1, with TRBD2 as a possible D gene (6 bases). CDR1 is MNHEY, CDR2 SMNVEV, per germline (reference sequence). The CDR3 extends over 16 amino acids. The germline V and J ends were trimmed by 7 bases and 2 bases, with 18 bases remaining between them. The CDR3 region is CASKLGEGRTYNEQFF. The CDR3 region has the DNA TGTGCCAGCAAATTGGGAGAGGGGAGGACCTACAATGAGCAGTTCTTC.

This sequence joins TRBV14 and TRBJ2-7, with 10 bases lining up with TRBD2. Germline V lookup: CDR1 SGHDN, CDR2 FVKESK. This CDR3 comprises 21 residues. J gave up 5 bases and V 3 bases, and 25 bases lay outside the gene matches. The CDR3 region is CASSHWSGGANRPPFSDEQYF. DNA of the CDR3: TGTGCCAGCAGCCACTGGAGCGGGGGGGCGAATCGGCCTCCCTTCTCAGACGAGCAGTACTTC.

The chain combines TRBV7-9 with TRBJ2-6, with 8 positions matching TRBD1. The J segment lost 0 bases and the V segment lost 3 bases, leaving 7 bases of the junction unmatched. Per the germline V gene, CDR1 is SEHNR and CDR2 is FQNEAQ (reference sequence). The CDR3 has 18 amino acids. Here the CDR3 DNA reads TGTGCCAGCAGCTTCAGAAGACAGGGGCTCTCTGGGGCCAACGTCCTGACTTTC. Translated: CASSFRRQGLSGANVLTF.

About this clone itself: One end of the junction is discordant with germline, which a read error may explain. The chain combines TRBV6-5 with TRBJ1-1; TRBD1 might be the D (6 bases). Germline CDR1 MNHEY, CDR2 SVGAGI. This CDR3 is 15 amino acids long. The CDR3: CASSRLRGGYTEASF. In nucleotides, the CDR3 is TGTGCCAGCAGTAGACTCCGGGGGGGCTACACTGAAGCTTCCTTT.

This chain connects TRBV5-1 to TRBJ2-6, with D unresolved. Germline loops: CDR1 SGHRS, CDR2 YFSETQ. CDR3 length: 17 residues. Trimming stripped 1 base from V and 0 bases from J, with 11 bases between. The CDR3 sequence is CASSLRVQTSGANVLTF. CDR3 coding DNA: TGCGCCAGCAGCTTGCGCGTCCAAACCTCTGGGGCCAACGTCCTGACTTTC.

The rearrangement joins TRBV5-8 to TRBJ1-4; 8 bases align to TRBD1. This CDR3 spans 14 amino acids. V trimming: 4 bases; J trimming: 8 bases; junction bases outside the gene matches: 7. Germline loops: CDR1 SGHTS, CDR2 YDEGEE. Written as DNA, the CDR3 is TGTGCCAGCAGCGACGGACAGGGAGGGGAAAAACTGTTTTTT. Translation gives CASSDGQGGEKLFF.

This chain joins TRBV5-1 and TRBJ1-2, with 9 nucleotides matching TRBD1. The V and J ends lost 0 bases and 8 bases, in that order; junction bases with no gene match: 5. The CDR3 is made up of 14 amino acids. CDR1 and CDR2 (germline): SGHRS, YFSETQ. The CDR3 is CASSLEQGARGYTF. The DNA of the CDR3 is TGCGCCAGCAGCTTGGAACAGGGGGCGCGGGGCTACACCTTC.

The chain is built from TRBV29-1 and TRBJ2-7; 8 nucleotides line up with TRBD2. CDR3 length equals 11 residues. The J segment lost 5 bases and the V segment lost 6 bases, leaving 3 bases of the junction unmatched. From germline, CDR1 is SQVTM and CDR2 ANQGSEA. The CDR3 is CSVGAGDEQYF. The CDR3, as DNA: TGCAGCGTGGGAGCGGGGGACGAGCAGTACTTC.

The chain couples TRBV27 to TRBJ1-1; D possibly corresponds to TRBD1 (6 bases). This CDR3 comprises 16 residues. Germline CDR1 and CDR2: MNHEY and SMNVEV (reference sequence). V was cut by 3 bases and J by 1 base, with 15 bases left in between. CDR3 protein: CASSFLLGGGNTEAFF. The CDR3 coding sequence is TGTGCCAGCAGTTTTCTTTTAGGGGGGGGGAACACTGAAGCTTTCTTT.

The rearrangement links TRBV5-8 to TRBJ1-4; 9 bases are a match to TRBD1. Trimming cost V 8 bases and J 0 bases; bases outside gene matches: 2. Germline-derived CDR1 and CDR2 are SGHTS and YDEGEE. CDR3 length: 14 residues. CDR3 sequence (DNA): TGTGCCAGGGGACAGGGATCAACTAATGAAAAACTGTTTTTT. Translation gives CARGQGSTNEKLFF.

The V call is TRBV13, the J call TRBJ1-6, with D possibly matching TRBD1 (5 bases). V shed 1 base and J shed 8 bases, with 15 bases lying between them. Germline loops: CDR1 PRHDT, CDR2 FYEKMQ (reference sequence). The CDR3 is 16 residues long. The CDR3 sequence: CASSLVRGLEHSPLHF. The CDR3 coding sequence is TGTGCCAGCAGCTTAGTTCGGGGGTTGGAGCATTCACCCCTCCACTTT.

The chain recombines TRBV5-3 with TRBJ2-5; 8 bases match TRBD2. TRBV5-3 is noted as an ORF with a role that remains uncertain. The CDR3 sequence is 18 residues long. The J segment lost 7 bases and the V segment lost 2 bases, leaving 19 bases of the junction unmatched. CDR3 DNA: TGTGCCAGAAGCTTCTTAGGTCGGGAGGGGGGACTTCCTAGGACCCAGTACTTC. The encoded protein is CARSFLGREGGLPRTQYF.

The CDR3 sequence: CASSLGPAGRGLTDTQYF. The CDR3 DNA sequence: TGCGCCAGCAGCTTGGGTCCCGCAGGGCGGGGGCTCACAGATACGCAGTATTTT. The chain uses TRBV5-1 and TRBJ2-3; possible D gene TRBD2, 7 bases. The V gene lost 0 bases and the J gene lost 2 bases, with 19 bases spanning the gap. The length of the CDR3 is 18 residues. Germline-derived CDR1 and CDR2 are SGHRS and YFSETQ.

The genes are TRBV5-1 and TRBJ1-3; tentatively, D is TRBD1 (5 bases). The length of the CDR3 is 17 residues. The germline V and J ends were trimmed by 0 bases and 0 bases, with 13 bases remaining between them. From germline, CDR1 is SGHRS and CDR2 YFSETQ. CDR3 in DNA: TGCGCCAGCAGCTTGGGGGGCAGACCCGACTCTGGAAACACCATATATTTT. This gives the protein CASSLGGRPDSGNTIYF. The variable domain in full, with the rest retrieved from reference TRBV5-1 and TRBJ1-3, is KAGVTQTPRYLIKTRGQQVTLSCSPISGHRSVSWYQQTPGQGLQFLFEYFSETQRNKGNFPGRFSGRQFSNSRSEMNVSTLELGDSALYLCASSLGGRPDSGNTIYFGEGSWLTVV.

J is TRBJ1-3 and V is TRBV7-8; tentative D call: TRBD1 (5 bases). The CDR3 is 17 residues long. Trimming shortened V by 1 base and J by 0 bases, and 13 bases separated the two germline ends. Germline V gene lookup returns CDR1 SGHVS and CDR2 FQNEAQ. The CDR3 protein is CASSLGSRGFSGNTIYF. Written as DNA, the CDR3 is TGTGCCAGCAGCTTAGGGAGTAGGGGTTTCTCTGGAAACACCATATATTTT.

The V gene is TRBV6-5, the J gene TRBJ1-1; no reliable D call. Germline loops: CDR1 MNHEY, CDR2 SVGAGI. CDR3 size: 13 residues. V was clipped by 6 bases and J by 4 bases, with 12 bases between them. CDR3 sequence reads: CASSPGEGTEAFF. As DNA, the CDR3 is TGTGCCAGCAGCCCCGGCGAGGGCACTGAAGCTTTCTTT.

The chain links TRBV7-9 to TRBJ2-7, with 8 bases lining up with TRBD1. Germline-derived CDR1 and CDR2 are SEHNR and FQNEAQ (reference sequence). The CDR3 runs 15 residues. V shed 5 bases and J 2 bases; nucleotides not matched to a gene: 8. The CDR3 reads CASSPGTGSTYEQYF. The DNA for the CDR3 is TGTGCCAGCAGCCCAGGGACAGGTAGTACCTACGAGCAGTACTTC.

The chain couples TRBV7-2 to TRBJ1-3, with 7 bases that match TRBD1. CDR1 is SGHTA, CDR2 FQGNSA, per germline. Trimming at V came to 3 bases and at J to 2 bases, leaving 1 base not matched to a gene. The CDR3 covers 14 residues. In DNA form, the CDR3 reads TGTGCCAGCAGCTTGGGGACAGCTGGAAACACCATATATTTT. Translating it yields CASSLGTAGNTIYF.

The gene calls are TRBV10-3 and TRBJ2-7; the D gene is possibly TRBD2 (6 bases). The V gene's germline CDR1 is ENHRY and CDR2 SYGVKD. V was trimmed by 6 bases and J by 2 bases, leaving 11 bases between them. The CDR3 is 13 amino acids. This CDR3 reads CAIRGGVTYEQYF. CDR3 coding DNA: TGTGCCATCAGGGGGGGAGTTACCTACGAGCAGTACTTC.

The rearrangement links TRBV10-3 to TRBJ1-1, with 10 nucleotides matching TRBD1. V dropped 3 bases and J dropped 0; count of bases not matched to a gene: 13. Germline CDR1 ENHRY, CDR2 SYGVKD. The CDR3 loop spans 19 amino acids. The CDR3 is CAISDPESRDRGLNTEAFF. CDR3 nucleotide sequence: TGTGCCATCAGTGACCCAGAGAGTAGGGACAGGGGTTTGAACACTGAAGCTTTCTTT.

Comment on this clone: The sample has other DNA sequences that encode this CDR3 too. This sequence joins TRBV5-1 and TRBJ1-1; D is possibly TRBD1 (6 bases). The CDR3 length is 14 residues. Germline loops: CDR1 SGHRS, CDR2 YFSETQ. Trimming removed 4 bases from V and 2 bases from J, with 12 bases in between. CDR3 nucleotide sequence: TGCGCCAGCAGCCCCGGACAGAAAAACACTGAAGCTTTCTTT. It codes for CASSPGQKNTEAFF.

The chain joins TRBV6-6 to TRBJ1-2, with 7 nucleotides matching TRBD1. The V gene end was trimmed by 5 bases and the J gene end by 6 bases; junction bases not matched to a gene: 6. The CDR3 spans 13 residues. Germline loops: CDR1 MNHNY, CDR2 SVGAGI (reference sequence). This CDR3 reads CASSRQGPNGYTF. CDR3 bases: TGTGCCAGCAGTAGACAGGGACCGAATGGCTACACCTTC.

The chain combines TRBV27 with TRBJ1-1, with D hard to call. Germline V gene lookup returns CDR1 MNHEY and CDR2 SMNVEV (reference sequence). The CDR3 has 15 residues. Between the trimmed V and J ends, which lost 5 bases and 4 bases, there was a span of 17 bases. CDR3 bases: TGTGCCAGCAGTCCCTTCAGGCGGGGTAGCACTGAAGCTTTCTTT. As protein: CASSPFRRGSTEAFF.

The chain uses TRBV5-1 and TRBJ2-5; 12 bases are shared with TRBD1. V lost 0 bases, J lost 5 bases, and 5 bases stayed unmatched. CDR1 and CDR2 (germline): SGHRS, YFSETQ. This CDR3 has 16 residues. CDR3 DNA: TGCGCCAGCAGCTTGGCCGGGACAGGGGGCAGGGAGACCCAGTACTTC. Amino acid sequence: CASSLAGTGGRETQYF.

A note on this clone: Other DNA sequences in the sample encode the same CDR3. The chain employs TRBV28 and TRBJ1-1; maybe TRBD1 (6 bases). This CDR3 has 14 residues. Germline CDR1 MDHEN, CDR2 SYDVKM. V lost 2 bases, J lost 0 bases, and 7 bases lay in between. The CDR3 DNA sequence: TGTGCCAGCAGTTTAAGGGGGATGAACACTGAAGCTTTCTTT. It codes for CASSLRGMNTEAFF. The full variable domain, its missing parts supplied by reference TRBV28 and TRBJ1-1, is DVKVTQSSRYLVKRTGEKVFLECVQDMDHENMFWYRQDPGLGLRLIYFSYDVKMKEKGDIPEGYSVSREKKERFSLILESASTNQTSMYLCASSLRGMNTEAFFGQGTRLTVV.

V usage is TRBV5-4 and J usage is TRBJ1-3; the D is unclear. V was shortened by 0 bases and J by 0 bases, with 7 bases between the two germline ends. The CDR3 contains 15 residues. In germline, CDR1 is SGHNT, CDR2 YYREEE (reference sequence). The chain's CDR3 is CASSLDIRSGNTIYF. The CDR3 DNA reads TGTGCCAGCAGCTTGGACATCCGCTCTGGAAACACCATATATTTT.